This T cell receptor beta chain was observed in a study of shared T cell receptors in the human thymus. Assay used: immunoSEQ multiplex PCR; TCRdb lists only in-frame clones, some missing. The table includes some 760,000 clones, 70% to 90% detected once. Germline V gene sequence: CDR1 MGHDK, CDR2 SYGVNS. This CDR3 region has 16 residues. The V gene end was trimmed by 2 bases and the J gene end by 8 bases; junction bases not matched to a gene: 7. These data were also filed under a second study, of human thymus T cells. As that report states: As related research reported, thymic repertoires overlapped highly among unrelated individuals.

Sequencing was carried out using thymocytes. The sequence derives from a girl under two years old with a congenital heart defect. The V call is TRBV25-1, the J call TRBJ2-1, with 12 bases aligning to TRBD1. The CDR3, as DNA: TGTGCCAGCAGTGAACCGGACGGGACAGGGGGCGATGAGCAGTTCTTC. It codes for CASSEPDGTGGDEQFF.